Below, 32 T cell receptor beta chains from the same sample are listed, as sequenced in a study of technical replicates of blood from a few donors (TCRdb year 2017). Libraries were made using the immunoSEQ multiplex PCR assay. TCRdb provides this immuneACCESS table in a form limited to in-frame rearrangements. Some clones are lacking; in checked studies, under half of them reflect an unresolved V gene, and why the rest are absent is not known. The sample table shows about 79,000 clones, and 90% to 95% are seen once. The ten largest clones add up to roughly 0.26% of the sample. Input material: T cells isolated from PBMCs. Source of these receptors: a human donor in good health.

This clone was observed a single time. The J gene is TRBJ2-1, the V gene TRBV11-1; TRBD1 might be the D (6 bases). The CDR3 spans 12 residues. CDR1 and CDR2 (germline): SGHAT, FQDESV (reference sequence). CDR3 nucleotide sequence: TGTGCATCAGGGGAACATGACAATGAGCAGTTCTTC. It translates to CASGEHDNEQFF.

This clone was seen a few times. This chain joins TRBV2 and TRBJ2-7, with D hard to call. The V end was cut by 6 bases, the J end by 0 bases, with 9 bases between. Germline V gene lookup returns CDR1 SNHLY and CDR2 FYNNEI. CDR3 size: 13 residues. CDR3 sequence reads: CASRGVNSYEQYF. The CDR3 DNA is TGTGCCAGCAGGGGCGTTAACTCCTACGAGCAGTACTTC.

This chain uses TRBV4-1 with TRBJ2-1, with D possibly matching TRBD1 (5 bases). Germline V CDR1 and CDR2: MGHRA, YSYEKL. V lost 2 bases and J lost 5, with 10 bases in between. CDR3 size: 14 residues. CDR3 sequence: CASSQLDTHNEQFF. The CDR3 DNA follows: TGCGCCAGCAGCCAACTGGACACCCACAATGAGCAGTTCTTC.

This clone occurred once. This chain links TRBV7-9 with TRBJ1-5; no definite D call. V was pared by 1 base and J by 9 bases, with 10 bases between. CDR3 length: 13 residues. Germline CDR1 reads SEHNR; CDR2 reads FQNEAQ (reference sequence). CDR3 sequence (DNA): TGTGCCAGCAGCTTAGGGGCCAGCCGGCCCCAGCATTTT. Encoded protein: CASSLGASRPQHF.

This clone was observed a single time. In nucleotides, the CDR3 is TGTGCCAGCAGCTTAGGACAGGGCGACGGGGAGCTGTTTTTT. It translates to CASSLGQGDGELFF. The gene calls are TRBV7-9 and TRBJ2-2; 7 bases fit TRBD1. Germline loops: CDR1 SEHNR, CDR2 FQNEAQ (reference sequence). V lost 1 base, J lost 7 bases, and 3 bases stayed unmatched. This CDR3 is built from 14 residues.

The V and J genes are TRBV28 and TRBJ1-5, with 9 bases identical to TRBD1. The germline gives CDR1 MDHEN, CDR2 SYDVKM. V was pared by 4 bases and J by 7 bases, with 11 bases of the junction left unmatched. CDR3 length equals 16 residues. CDR3 sequence reads: CASSSPGQGEGQPQHF. The CDR3 nucleotides read TGTGCCAGCAGTTCACCGGGACAGGGTGAGGGGCAGCCCCAGCATTTT.

The V and J genes are TRBV28 and TRBJ2-7; TRBD1 agrees at 9 bases. Germline V lookup: CDR1 MDHEN, CDR2 SYDVKM. The V segment lost 6 bases and the J segment 3 bases; nucleotides outside the gene matches: 12. The CDR3 runs to 16 residues. This CDR3 is CASSKSQGQGIYEQYF. For the CDR3, the DNA is TGTGCCAGCAGCAAAAGCCAGGGACAGGGAATCTACGAGCAGTACTTC.

This sequence joins TRBV6-1 and TRBJ2-7; the D gene is possibly TRBD1 (6 bases). CDR1 MNHNS and CDR2 SASEGT come from the germline V gene. The CDR3 contains 15 residues. V was clipped by 0 bases and J by 2 bases, with 11 bases between them. Here the CDR3 DNA reads TGTGCCAGCAGTGAAGCGTTACAGGGTCCCTACGAGCAGTACTTC. Protein sequence: CASSEALQGPYEQYF.

The count of this clone is one. The chain uses TRBV7-6 and TRBJ1-5; D might be TRBD1 (6 bases). This CDR3 has 15 residues. Germline V gene sequence: CDR1 SGHVS, CDR2 FNYEAQ. Between the trimmed V and J ends, which lost 5 bases and 6 bases, there was a span of 17 bases. CDR3 sequence (DNA): TGTGCCAGCAGCCAAATTTCCGGGGGGGCTCAGCCCCAGCATTTT. Amino acids: CASSQISGGAQPQHF.

The chain couples TRBV7-9 to TRBJ2-3; 11 bases are shared with TRBD2. Germline V gene lookup returns CDR1 SEHNR and CDR2 FQNEAQ (reference sequence). This CDR3 has 16 residues. Germline trimming cut 5 bases from V and 0 bases from J; bases unmatched to any gene: 4. The CDR3 nucleotides are TGTGCCAGCAGCCCTCGGACTAGCGGGAGCACAGATACGCAGTATTTT. It specifies CASSPRTSGSTDTQYF.

The chain couples TRBV29-1 to TRBJ1-3; D is unresolved. Germline CDR1 SQVTM, CDR2 ANQGSEA. Deletions cut 1 base from V and 4 bases from J, with 14 bases between. This CDR3 has 15 amino acids. CDR3 DNA: TGCAGCGTTGAAGTACGGGGTCTACTCGGAAACACCATATATTTT. Residues: CSVEVRGLLGNTIYF.

The V and J genes are TRBV6-5 and TRBJ2-2, with D possibly TRBD1 on 6 matching bases. CDR3 length: 15 amino acids. CDR1 and CDR2 from the germline V gene are MNHEY and SVGAGI. The ends were cut back, 7 bases at V and 1 base at J, with 13 bases in the middle. CDR3 bases: TGTGCCAGCACAAGGGGGATCATGAACACCGGGGAGCTGTTTTTT. Its protein is CASTRGIMNTGELFF.

Remarks on this clone: A read error may account for a junction end that differs from germline. The V call is TRBV7-7, the J call TRBJ2-5, with 7 bases identical to TRBD1. There are 14 residues in the CDR3. In germline, CDR1 is SSHAT, CDR2 FNYEAQ (reference sequence). CDR3 DNA sequence: TGTGCTAGCAGCTCGGGACAGTACCAAGAGACCCAGTACTTC. The encoded protein is CASSSGQYQETQYF.

This clone was found a few times. This chain uses TRBV5-1 with TRBJ2-2, with a weak D call TRBD1 (6 bases). With 0 bases removed from V and 1 base from J, the gap between germline ends came to 10 bases. This CDR3 is 16 amino acids long. Germline CDR1 reads SGHRS; CDR2 reads YFSETQ. DNA of the CDR3: TGCGCCAGCAGCTTGGCGACAGGATTGAACACCGGGGAGCTGTTTTTT. Encoded protein: CASSLATGLNTGELFF.

This chain links TRBV30 with TRBJ1-2, with unresolved D. The CDR3 contains 15 residues. The ends were cut back, 0 bases at V and 4 bases at J, with 15 bases in the middle. Germline CDR1 is GTSNPN and CDR2 is SVGIG (reference sequence). The CDR3 protein is CAWSVPMRRLYGYTF. DNA for the CDR3: TGTGCCTGGAGTGTACCTATGAGGCGACTCTATGGCTACACCTTC.

This clone was observed a single time. J is TRBJ2-2 and V is TRBV5-4; a weak D match, TRBD1 (6 bases). Germline CDR1 and CDR2: SGHNT and YYREEE (reference sequence). Trimming shortened V by 0 bases and J by 7 bases, and 10 bases separated the two germline ends. CDR3 length: 14 amino acids. CDR3 in DNA: TGTGCCAGCAGCTTGGACAGGGTGGTCGGGGAGCTGTTTTTT. Protein sequence: CASSLDRVVGELFF.

The chain carries TRBV5-1 and TRBJ2-7, with 8 bases that match TRBD1. The V segment lost 3 bases and the J segment 3 bases; nucleotides outside the gene matches: 5. The CDR3 runs 14 residues. CDR1 SGHRS and CDR2 YFSETQ come from the germline V gene. Here the CDR3 reads CASSSDRVVYEQYF. DNA for the CDR3: TGCGCCAGCAGCTCGGACAGGGTCGTCTACGAGCAGTACTTC.

V is TRBV4-1 and J is TRBJ2-7; TRBD2 aligns across 9 bases. CDR1 is MGHRA, CDR2 YSYEKL, per germline. The CDR3 is 16 residues long. The J segment lost 7 bases and the V segment lost 1 base, leaving 11 bases of the junction unmatched. CDR3 residues: CASSQASSSGKTEQYF. CDR3 DNA sequence: TGCGCCAGCAGCCAAGCTTCGTCTAGCGGGAAAACGGAGCAGTACTTC.

The rearrangement links TRBV5-1 to TRBJ2-1; possibly TRBD2 for D (6 bases). The CDR3 is 15 residues long. Trimming pared 0 bases from V and 7 bases from J, leaving 14 bases between. Germline V gene sequence: CDR1 SGHRS, CDR2 YFSETQ. CDR3 sequence reads: CASSLAGDSHNEQFF. The CDR3 region has the DNA TGCGCCAGCAGCTTGGCCGGGGACTCTCATAATGAGCAGTTCTTC.

This chain links TRBV4-2 with TRBJ2-6; TRBD1 agrees at 7 bases. J lost 2 bases, V lost 2 bases, and 18 bases had no gene match. The V gene's germline CDR1 is LGHNA and CDR2 YNFKEQ. CDR3 length: 21 amino acids. CDR3 sequence (DNA): TGTGCCAGCAGCCAACTTAAGAGGGGGCCCGAGGGACCTCCTGGGGCCAACGTCCTGACTTTC. It codes for CASSQLKRGPEGPPGANVLTF.

The V and J genes are TRBV6-1 and TRBJ1-1, with D perhaps matching TRBD1 (5 bases). This CDR3 has 16 amino acids. Deletions cut 7 bases from V and 1 base from J, with 19 bases between. Germline V gene data show CDR1 as MNHNS and CDR2 as SASEGT. As DNA, the CDR3 is TGTGCCAGCAATGAGGTCGTAGGGGTCGGGAACACTGAAGCTTTCTTT. Translation gives CASNEVVGVGNTEAFF.

The J gene is TRBJ2-5, the V gene TRBV4-1, with 10 bases identical to TRBD2. V dropped 6 bases and J dropped 3; count of bases not matched to a gene: 7. Germline V gene sequence: CDR1 MGHRA, CDR2 YSYEKL. This CDR3 spans 15 amino acids. The CDR3 sequence is CASRPGLAFEETQYF. The DNA for the CDR3 is TGCGCCAGCAGGCCGGGACTAGCGTTCGAAGAGACCCAGTACTTC.

This chain uses TRBV6-5 with TRBJ2-5, with TRBD1 matching 9 bases. The V gene end was trimmed by 6 bases and the J gene end by 5 bases; junction bases not matched to a gene: 10. In germline, CDR1 is MNHEY, CDR2 SVGAGI. This CDR3 region has 15 residues. In nucleotides, the CDR3 is TGTGCCAGCAGCCTGGGACAGGGTAATGGGGAGACCCAGTACTTC. It codes for CASSLGQGNGETQYF.

The V and J genes are TRBV28 and TRBJ2-7; D unclear. CDR1 is MDHEN and CDR2 is SYDVKM in the germline V gene. V was pared by 6 bases and J by 4 bases, with 10 bases between. This CDR3 has 12 residues. The CDR3 sequence: CASSLGLYEQYF. The CDR3 DNA is TGTGCCAGCAGCCTTGGCCTTTACGAGCAGTACTTC.

The chain has TRBV7-9 and TRBJ2-1; 14 bases fit TRBD2. CDR3 length equals 16 residues. Germline CDR1 is SEHNR and CDR2 is FQNEAQ (reference sequence). The V gene end was trimmed by 0 bases and the J gene end by 8 bases; junction bases not matched to a gene: 3. This CDR3 reads CASSLAGTSGSYEQFF. The CDR3, as DNA: TGTGCCAGCAGCTTAGCAGGGACTAGCGGGAGCTATGAGCAGTTCTTC.

This sequence joins TRBV20-1 and TRBJ1-2; D remains ambiguous. Germline lookup yields CDR1 DFQATT and CDR2 SNEGSKA (reference sequence). Trimming shortened V by 6 bases and J by 4 bases, and 9 bases separated the two germline ends. The CDR3 runs 11 residues. The CDR3 nucleotides read TGCAGTGCCGACAACCTCTATGGCTACACCTTC. Its protein product is CSADNLYGYTF.

The chain recombines TRBV7-8 with TRBJ1-1, with 7 bases that match TRBD1. The CDR3 consists of 13 residues. V was clipped by 1 base and J by 7 bases; unmatched bases: 3. Germline V gene data show CDR1 as SGHVS and CDR2 as FQNEAQ. In nucleotides, the CDR3 is TGTGCCAGCAGCTTAGACAGACAGGGTGAAGCTTTCTTT. This codes for CASSLDRQGEAFF.

This chain uses TRBV10-3 with TRBJ1-3; no clear D gene. The CDR3 sequence is 13 residues long. Trimming pared 7 bases from V and 2 bases from J, leaving 9 bases between. The V gene's germline CDR1 is ENHRY and CDR2 SYGVKD. The CDR3 sequence: CAIINLPGNTIYF. CDR3 bases: TGTGCCATCATCAATCTACCTGGAAACACCATATATTTT.

This chain connects TRBV5-6 to TRBJ1-5, with D perhaps matching TRBD1 (6 bases). Trimming took off 2 bases at V and 1 base at J, with 7 bases between the two ends. This CDR3 is 14 amino acids long. Germline-derived CDR1 and CDR2 are SGHDT and YYEEEE. The CDR3 is CASSLRGSNQPQHF. In DNA form, the CDR3 reads TGTGCCAGCAGCTTAAGGGGGAGCAATCAGCCCCAGCATTTT.

The V call is TRBV19, the J call TRBJ2-2; maybe TRBD1 (6 bases). Deletions cut 5 bases from V and 1 base from J, with 14 bases between. The CDR3 is made up of 16 amino acids. CDR1 is LNHDA and CDR2 is SQIVND in the germline V gene (reference sequence). The CDR3 DNA sequence: TGTGCCAGTAGTGCCACAGGGTTTCGGAACACCGGGGAGCTGTTTTTT. It translates to CASSATGFRNTGELFF.

The V gene is TRBV15, the J gene TRBJ1-5; maybe TRBD1 (5 bases). CDR1 and CDR2 from the germline V gene are LNHNV and YYDKDF (reference sequence). Deletions cut 0 bases from V and 8 bases from J, with 14 bases between. The CDR3 is made up of 15 amino acids. The CDR3 region is CATSRETALREPQHF. CDR3 sequence (DNA): TGTGCCACCAGCAGAGAGACAGCCCTCAGAGAGCCCCAGCATTTT.

The genes are TRBV6-5 and TRBJ2-1; 9 bases are shared with TRBD1. V shed 6 bases, J shed 3 bases, and the junction held 3 bases outside the gene matches. This CDR3 is built from 14 residues. Germline lookup yields CDR1 MNHEY and CDR2 SVGAGI. CDR3 in amino acids: CASRQGQGYNEQFF. Here the CDR3 DNA reads TGTGCCAGCAGACAGGGACAGGGCTACAATGAGCAGTTCTTC.